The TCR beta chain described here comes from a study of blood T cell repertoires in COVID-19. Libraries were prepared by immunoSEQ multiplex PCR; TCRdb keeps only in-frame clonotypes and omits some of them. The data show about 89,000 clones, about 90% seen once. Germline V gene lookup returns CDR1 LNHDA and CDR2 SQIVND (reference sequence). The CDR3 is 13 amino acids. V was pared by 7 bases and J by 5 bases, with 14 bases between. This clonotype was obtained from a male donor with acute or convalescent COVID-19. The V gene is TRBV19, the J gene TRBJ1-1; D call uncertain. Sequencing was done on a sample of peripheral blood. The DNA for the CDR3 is TGTGCCAGTACCTTACAAATGGAGACTGAAGCTTTCTTT. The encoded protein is CASTLQMETEAFF.